The 20 T cell receptor beta chains in this list originate from one sample, sequenced in a study of PD-1 blockade in classical Hodgkin lymphoma. TCRdb's copy holds only in-frame clones and misses some; the assay was immunoSEQ multiplex PCR. The sample consists of 40,000 to 65,000 clones, 81% of them appearing once. All patients relapsed after autologous stem cell transplantation, and brentuximab vedotin exposure varied. Material: peripheral blood mononuclear cells (PBMCs), obtained at baseline. The origin of the receptors is a human donor with classical Hodgkin lymphoma.

In this sample, this clone turned up once. The rearrangement links TRBV4-2 to TRBJ2-1; TRBD1 is a possible D gene (6 bases). This CDR3 has 16 residues. The V gene's germline CDR1 is LGHNA and CDR2 YNFKEQ. Trimming shortened V by 1 base and J by 4 bases, and 14 bases separated the two germline ends. CDR3: CASSQGRTGIYNEQFF. The CDR3 nucleotides are TGTGCCAGCAGCCAAGGTCGAACAGGGATATACAATGAGCAGTTCTTC.

The chain carries TRBV7-9 and TRBJ2-1; TRBD2 is a possible D gene (5 bases). Germline V gene data show CDR1 as SEHNR and CDR2 as FQNEAQ (reference sequence). The CDR3 spans 15 residues. Trimming left V 5 bases short and J 5 bases short, with 16 bases between. CDR3 protein: CASSARDMGHNEQFF. CDR3 DNA: TGTGCCAGCAGCGCTCGGGATATGGGCCACAATGAGCAGTTCTTC.

The V call is TRBV11-3, the J call TRBJ2-5; 12 positions agree with TRBD2. The germline gives CDR1 SGHNT, CDR2 YENEEA. Losses at the gene ends were 0 bases for V and 5 bases for J; bases not matched to a gene: 7. CDR3 length: 17 residues. This CDR3 is CASSLDRGTSGRETQYF. CDR3 sequence (DNA): TGTGCCAGCAGCTTAGATCGTGGCACTAGCGGGAGGGAGACCCAGTACTTC.

The chain's CDR3 is CASGSSGTTNEQFF. CDR3 in DNA: TGTGCTAGTGGTTCTTCCGGGACTACCAATGAGCAGTTCTTC. The gene calls are TRBV12-5 and TRBJ2-1; the match to TRBD2 covers 7 bases. The CDR3 has 14 amino acids. Trimming took 4 bases from V and 6 from J; bases not matched to a gene: 6. CDR1 and CDR2 (germline): LGHNT, FRNRAP.

The chain links TRBV19 to TRBJ1-4; 8 bases align to TRBD1. In germline, CDR1 is LNHDA, CDR2 SQIVND (reference sequence). CDR3 length: 15 residues. V shed 6 bases and J 6 bases; nucleotides not matched to a gene: 9. CDR3 region: CASRVRTGLDEKLFF. In DNA, the CDR3 is TGTGCCAGTAGAGTTCGGACAGGGCTCGATGAAAAACTGTTTTTT. The whole variable domain, filled in from reference TRBV19 and TRBJ1-4, reads DGGITQSPKYLFRKEGQNVTLSCEQNLNHDAMYWYRQDPGQGLRLIYYSQIVNDFQKGDIAEGYSVSREKKESFPLTVTSAQKNPTAFYLCASRVRTGLDEKLFFGSGTQLSVL.

This clone has more than one count but fewer than ten. The chain links TRBV7-6 to TRBJ1-4; D may be TRBD1 (6 bases). The CDR3 is 16 amino acids. Germline CDR1 SGHVS, CDR2 FNYEAQ. V was cut by 1 base and J by 4 bases, with 13 bases left in between. CDR3 in DNA: TGTGCCAGCAGCTTAGAGGGGGAGGGGAATAATGAAAAACTGTTTTTT. This gives the protein CASSLEGEGNNEKLFF.

This clone has a handful of counts. The chain combines TRBV6-4 with TRBJ2-3, with D possibly being TRBD1 or TRBD2 (5 bases each). This CDR3 has 15 residues. Trimming left V 3 bases short and J 0 bases short, with 10 bases between. The germline gives CDR1 MRHNA, CDR2 SNTAGT. CDR3 coding DNA: TGTGCCAGCAGTGAAAGGGACGCGAGCACAGATACGCAGTATTTT. Amino acids: CASSERDASTDTQYF.

The CDR3 spells CASSPSGRDEQFF. In DNA, the CDR3 is TGTGCCAGCAGTCCAAGCGGGAGGGATGAGCAGTTCTTC. This chain joins TRBV6-5 and TRBJ2-1, with 10 bases aligning to TRBD2. The germline CDR1 and CDR2 sequences are MNHEY and SVGAGI. V gave up 5 bases and J gave up 8 bases; unmatched junction bases: 3. The length of the CDR3 is 13 residues.

To note about this clone: The junction departs from the called germline gene at one end, perhaps through a read error. This chain links TRBV7-7 with TRBJ2-1; 9 bases fit TRBD2. The CDR3 spans 15 residues. CDR1 and CDR2 (germline): SSHAT, FNYEAQ (reference sequence). CDR3 sequence (DNA): TGTGCTAGCAGCTTAAATATAGCGGGAGATAATGAGCAGTTCTTC. Translated: CASSLNIAGDNEQFF. Drawing the rest from reference TRBV7-7 and TRBJ2-1, the complete variable domain is GAGVSQSPRYKVTKRGQDVTLRCDPISSHATLYWYQQALGQGPEFLTYFNYEAQPDKSGLPSDRFSAERPEGSISTLTIQRTEQRDSAMYRCASSLNIAGDNEQFFGPGTRLTVL.

The chain combines TRBV9 with TRBJ2-3; D not resolved. This CDR3 comprises 14 residues. Germline-derived CDR1 and CDR2 are SGDLS and YYNGEE. Trimming pared 1 base from V and 4 bases from J, leaving 10 bases between. For the CDR3, the DNA is TGTGCCAGCAGCGTAATGAGCACCGCAGATACGCAGTATTTT. As protein: CASSVMSTADTQYF.

This clone came up a few times. The V and J genes are TRBV11-2 and TRBJ1-2; D perhaps matches TRBD1 (5 bases). V gave up 0 bases and J gave up 5 bases, with 13 bases separating them. Germline-derived CDR1 and CDR2 are SGHAT and FQNNGV. CDR3 size: 15 residues. CDR3 region: CASSLEPGVRYGYTF. The CDR3 DNA reads TGTGCCAGCAGCTTAGAGCCGGGGGTTAGATATGGCTACACCTTC.

V and J are TRBV2 and TRBJ1-4, with D possibly being TRBD1 (5 bases). Germline loops: CDR1 SNHLY, CDR2 FYNNEI. V shed 0 bases and J shed 8 bases, with 16 bases lying between them. The CDR3 consists of 16 residues. CDR3 DNA: TGTGCCAGCAGTGAAGCGGCGGGGGGGAAGGAGGAAAAACTGTTTTTT. It encodes CASSEAAGGKEEKLFF.

The V call is TRBV30, the J call TRBJ2-7, with D unclear. This CDR3 spans 13 amino acids. Trimming took 0 bases from V and 0 from J, leaving 6 bases between them. Germline values: CDR1 GTSNPN, CDR2 SVGIG (reference sequence). In DNA form, the CDR3 reads TGTGCCTGGAGTGTATCTACCTCCTACGAGCAGTACTTC. Translating it yields CAWSVSTSYEQYF. The full variable domain, completed using reference TRBV30 and TRBJ2-7, is SQTIHQWPATLVQPVGSPLSLECTVEGTSNPNLYWYRQAAGRGLQLLFYSVGIGQISSEVPQNLSASRPQDRQFILSSKKLLLSDSGFYLCAWSVSTSYEQYFGPGTRLTVT.

The rearrangement joins TRBV7-8 to TRBJ1-1, with D uncertain. The germline CDR1 and CDR2 sequences are SGHVS and FQNEAQ. Trimming took 2 bases from V and 1 from J, leaving 8 bases between them. The CDR3 consists of 14 residues. The CDR3 loop reads CASSLSEGNTEAFF. As DNA, the CDR3 is TGTGCCAGCAGCTTAAGTGAGGGGAACACTGAAGCTTTCTTT.

The chain joins TRBV5-4 to TRBJ1-4, with D hard to call. The V end lost 1 base, the J end lost 2 bases, and 6 bases lay between the germline ends. The CDR3 spans 14 residues. Germline V gene lookup returns CDR1 SGHNT and CDR2 YYREEE (reference sequence). The DNA for the CDR3 is TGTGCCAGCAGCTTGCGGGAGACTAATGAAAAACTGTTTTTT. It specifies CASSLRETNEKLFF. The full variable domain, completed using reference TRBV5-4 and TRBJ1-4, is ETGVTQSPTHLIKTRGQQVTLRCSSQSGHNTVSWYQQALGQGPQFIFQYYREEENGRGNFPPRFSGLQFPNYSSELNVNALELDDSALYLCASSLRETNEKLFFGSGTQLSVL.

The rearrangement links TRBV30 to TRBJ1-2, with a possible D match to TRBD1 (5 bases). Germline V gene sequence: CDR1 GTSNPN, CDR2 SVGIG (reference sequence). This CDR3 is 12 amino acids long. V lost 2 bases and J lost 6, with 10 bases in between. CDR3 loop: CAWSPQGDGYTF. CDR3 sequence (DNA): TGTGCCTGGAGTCCCCAGGGAGATGGCTACACCTTC.

This chain links TRBV5-4 with TRBJ2-3; 8 positions match TRBD2. The CDR3 runs to 16 residues. Germline V gene lookup returns CDR1 SGHNT and CDR2 YYREEE (reference sequence). V was clipped by 4 bases and J by 2 bases; unmatched bases: 9. The CDR3 reads CASSGSLAGFTDTQYF. DNA of the CDR3: TGTGCCAGCAGCGGGAGTCTAGCGGGTTTCACAGATACGCAGTATTTT.

The CDR3 reads CAINTGARNYGYTF. Written as DNA, the CDR3 is TGTGCCATCAATACAGGGGCGCGGAACTATGGCTACACCTTC. The chain is built from TRBV10-3 and TRBJ1-2; 7 nucleotides match TRBD1. Germline CDR1 is ENHRY and CDR2 is SYGVKD. The V gene end was trimmed by 7 bases and the J gene end by 2 bases; junction bases not matched to a gene: 7. The CDR3 sequence is 14 residues long.

The J gene is TRBJ2-2, the V gene TRBV11-3; 15 nucleotides agree with TRBD2. CDR1 and CDR2 (germline): SGHNT, YENEEA. V lost 5 bases to trimming and J lost 3 bases; unmatched junction nucleotides: 7. The CDR3 extends over 18 amino acids. DNA for the CDR3: TGTGCCAGCAGCAAAAGGGGACTAGCGGGAGGCTACACCGGGGAGCTGTTTTTT. As protein: CASSKRGLAGGYTGELFF.

The chain employs TRBV7-2 and TRBJ2-3, with a weak D call TRBD2 (5 bases). V was shortened by 8 bases and J by 5 bases, with 8 bases between the two germline ends. CDR3 size: 11 residues. The germline gives CDR1 SGHTA, CDR2 FQGNSA. The CDR3 DNA is TGTGCCAGCGACGAGGGAGATACGCAGTATTTT. Translating it yields CASDEGDTQYF. Filled out from reference TRBV7-2 and TRBJ2-3, the complete variable domain reads GAGVSQSPSNKVTEKGKDVELRCDPISGHTALYWYRQSLGQGLEFLIYFQGNSAPDKSGLPSDRFSAERTGGSVSTLTIQRTQQEDSAVYLCASDEGDTQYFGPGTRLTVL.